This paragraph reports one TCR beta chain. The antigen is undetermined. A much larger clone lies a single base off, so this may be a read error. The CDR3 extends over 14 amino acids. Germline CDR1 and CDR2: MGHRA and YSYEKL. This sample is drawn from a study of T cells in Graves' hyperthyroidism and ophthalmopathy. Broader study findings: In simple terms, a model built on 13 V-J features told ophthalmopathy apart from stable hyperthyroidism.

Amplification yielded TCR beta CDR3 regions, with RNA transcripts as the source. Initially, a first-round RT-PCR of the TCR CDR3 employed the HTBI primer set. One entry per CDR3 protein results from TCRdb running MiXCR on the multiplex PCR reads. This table has over 400,000 distinct CDR3 sequences, about 15% appearing once. Each ophthalmopathy patient scored at least 3 on the Clinical Activity Score and at least 4 on NOSPECS grade, with duration under 3 months. The PBMCs had their origin in approximately 10 ml of fresh peripheral blood. This receptor was identified in a young man with Graves' ophthalmopathy. The V and J genes are TRBV4-1 and TRBJ2-7, with D maybe TRBD1 (5 bases). Material: blood. CDR3 sequence (DNA): TGCGCCAGCAGCCCCGAGACGACAGCCTACGGGCAGTACTTC. Its translation: CASSPETTAYGQYF.